This TCR beta chain was recovered during a study of CD8 T cells in ankylosing spondylitis. Study-level findings and limits: A motif of fewer than ten highly homologous TCR beta variants was seen as apparently characteristic of ankylosing spondylitis blood.

Germline CDR1 is SEHNR and CDR2 is FQNEAQ (reference sequence). The CDR3 loop spans 14 amino acids. Trimming cost V 3 bases and J 9 bases, with 15 bases left between them. TCRdb re-called the 5' RACE reads through MiXCR, storing one row per CDR3 protein. The sample includes about 450,000 distinct CDR3 sequences, about 25% of them seen just once. The table lists this clonotype with a few counts. Its matching antigen is unknown. The sequenced material came from blood, either unsorted or a sorted T cell fraction (not recorded which). The sequence came from a male donor with ankylosing spondylitis. V usage is TRBV7-9 and J usage is TRBJ2-1; D tentatively reads TRBD1 or TRBD2 (5 bases each). CDR3 region: CASSFGTNDGEQFF. The DNA of the CDR3 is TGTGCCAGCAGCTTCGGGACCAACGACGGTGAGCAGTTCTTC.